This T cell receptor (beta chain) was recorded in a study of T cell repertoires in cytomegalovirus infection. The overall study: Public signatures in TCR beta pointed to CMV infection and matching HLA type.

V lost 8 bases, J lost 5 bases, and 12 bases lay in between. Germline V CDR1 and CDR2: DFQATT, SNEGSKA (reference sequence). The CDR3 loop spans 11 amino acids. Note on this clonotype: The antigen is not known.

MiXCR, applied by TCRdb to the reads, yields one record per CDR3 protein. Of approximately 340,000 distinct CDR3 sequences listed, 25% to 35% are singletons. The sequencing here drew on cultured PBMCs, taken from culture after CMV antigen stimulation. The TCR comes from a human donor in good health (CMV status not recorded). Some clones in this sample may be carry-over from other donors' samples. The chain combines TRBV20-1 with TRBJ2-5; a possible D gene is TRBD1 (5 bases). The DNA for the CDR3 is TGCAGTTCTCAGGGTTGGGAGACCCAGTACTTC. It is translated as CSSQGWETQYF.